This TCR beta chain came from a study of shared clonotypes between healthy human individuals. Study as a whole: Donor composition was a couple of women and three men, aged 18 to 49.

V gave up 5 bases and J gave up 4 bases, with 17 bases separating them. CDR1 MDHEN and CDR2 SYDVKM come from the germline V gene. The CDR3 runs to 15 residues. TCRdb keeps only in-frame clones here, not all; method: immunoSEQ multiplex PCR. The sample holds fewer than 650,000 clones, approximately 80% seen once. The origin of this receptor is a woman aged 35 to 49 in good health. Some clones in this sample may be carry-over from other donors' samples. What was sequenced was PBMCs. V and J are TRBV28 and TRBJ1-1, with D possibly matching TRBD1 (6 bases). CDR3 in amino acids: CASSLNPQGPTEAFF. The CDR3 DNA reads TGTGCCAGCAGTCTAAATCCACAGGGCCCCACTGAAGCTTTCTTT.